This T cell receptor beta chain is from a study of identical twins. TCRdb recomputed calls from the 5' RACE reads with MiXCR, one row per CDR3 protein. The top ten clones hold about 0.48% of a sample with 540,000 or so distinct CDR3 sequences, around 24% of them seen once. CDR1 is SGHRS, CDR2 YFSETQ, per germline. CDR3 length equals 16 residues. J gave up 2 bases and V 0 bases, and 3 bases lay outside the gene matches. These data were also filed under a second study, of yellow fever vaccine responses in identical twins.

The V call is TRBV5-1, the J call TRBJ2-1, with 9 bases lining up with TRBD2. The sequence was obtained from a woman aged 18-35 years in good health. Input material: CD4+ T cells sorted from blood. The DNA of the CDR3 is TGCGCCAGCAGCTTGGGGCGGGGGGGCCCCTACAATGAGCAGTTCTTC. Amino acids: CASSLGRGGPYNEQFF. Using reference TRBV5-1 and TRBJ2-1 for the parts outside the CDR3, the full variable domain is KAGVTQTPRYLIKTRGQQVTLSCSPISGHRSVSWYQQTPGQGLQFLFEYFSETQRNKGNFPGRFSGRQFSNSRSEMNVSTLELGDSALYLCASSLGRGGPYNEQFFGPGTRLTVL.